Listed below are T cell receptor beta chains from one sample, sequenced in a study of cytomegalovirus exposure and HLA in healthy donors. This table comes from immunoSEQ multiplex PCR, and its TCRdb copy is limited to in-frame clones, with some not included. The repertoire holds 200,000 to 300,000 clones, with approximately 84% as singletons. Input material: PBMCs. These receptors were taken from a woman aged 40 to 50 in good health and CMV-seropositive. The CDR3 runs from the conserved cysteine through the conserved F or W. Each record gives: V gene, D gene, J gene, clone size, CDR3 DNA, CDR3 protein. The D gene is left open where the match is weak. Rows may omit the clone size; those that give it use once, few, many or a size class.

>TRBV7-9|TRBD1|TRBJ1-6|-
TGTGCCAGCAGCCGAGGGACGGGACAGAATAATTCACCCCTCCACTTT
CASSRGTGQNNSPLHF
>TRBV12-5|TRBD2|TRBJ2-5|-
TGTGCTAGTGCGGCTAGCGGGCAGCAAGAGACCCAGTACTTC
CASAASGQQETQYF
>TRBV30|TRBD1|TRBJ2-1|-
TGTGCCTGGAGCCTGGGACAGGGGACCTACAATGAGCAGTTCTTC
CAWSLGQGTYNEQFF
>TRBV7-2|TRBD2|TRBJ2-5|-
TGTGCCAGCAGCTCTAGCGGGAGAGAGACCCAGTACTTC
CASSSSGRETQYF
>TRBV28|-|TRBJ2-3|-
TGTGCCAGCAGTCCCCAGGTTTTAGTAAATGCAGATACGCAGTATTTT
CASSPQVLVNADTQYF
>TRBV6-5|-|TRBJ1-1|-
TGTGCCAGCAGTTACTCAGACGACAGGCCCACTGAAGCTTTCTTT
CASSYSDDRPTEAFF
>TRBV9|TRBD1|TRBJ2-1|-
TGTGCCAGCAGCCCCTCGACAGGGTATCGCTACAATGAGCAGTTCTTC
CASSPSTGYRYNEQFF
>TRBV7-9|TRBD2|TRBJ2-3|-
TGTGCCAGCAGCTTAGCCGTGCGGGAGGGCGCAGATACGCAGTATTTT
CASSLAVREGADTQYF
>TRBV18|TRBD1|TRBJ2-5|few
TGTGCCAGCTCCACCGGGACAGCGCAAGAGACCCAGTACTTC
CASSTGTAQETQYF
>TRBV9|TRBD2|TRBJ2-7|-
TGTGCCAGCAGCGGTAGCGGGGGTAGCTCCTACGAGCAGTACTTC
CASSGSGGSSYEQYF
>TRBV15|-|TRBJ2-7|-
TGTGCCACCAGCAACCTCTCTCTTGAGTCCTACGAGCAGTACTTC
CATSNLSLESYEQYF
>TRBV19|TRBD1|TRBJ1-2|-
TGTGCCAGTATTGGGACAGGGCTTTCTAACTATGGCTACACCTTC
CASIGTGLSNYGYTF
>TRBV7-2|TRBD1|TRBJ2-2|-
TGTGCCAGCAGCACGAGGGGACAGGTTGGGGCCGGGGAGCTGTTTTTT
CASSTRGQVGAGELFF